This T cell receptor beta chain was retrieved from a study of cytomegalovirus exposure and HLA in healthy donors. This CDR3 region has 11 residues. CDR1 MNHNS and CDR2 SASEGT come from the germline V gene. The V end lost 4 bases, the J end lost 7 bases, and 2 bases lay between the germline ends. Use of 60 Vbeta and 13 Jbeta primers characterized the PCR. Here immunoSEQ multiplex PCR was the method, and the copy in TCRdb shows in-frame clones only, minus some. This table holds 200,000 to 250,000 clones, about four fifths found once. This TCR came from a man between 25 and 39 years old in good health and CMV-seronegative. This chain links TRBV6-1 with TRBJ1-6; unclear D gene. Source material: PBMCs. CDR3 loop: CASSVNSPLHF. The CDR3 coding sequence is TGTGCCAGCAGTGTAAATTCACCCCTCCACTTT.